These T cell receptor beta chains were read from a single sample in a study of cytomegalovirus exposure and HLA in healthy donors. Profiling relied on immunoSEQ multiplex PCR, and the TCRdb table lists in-frame clones only, not all of them. Here the sample spans some 110,000 clones, about 70% being singletons. Source material: PBMCs. Receptor source: a woman in her 30s in good health and CMV-seronegative. CDR3s include the opening cysteine and the closing phenylalanine or tryptophan. D genes are given only for firm matches. Expanded clones get a size class; other rows say once, few or many, or leave the size out.

d_call,clone_size,v_call,j_call,cdr3_nt,cdr3_aa
TRBD1,-,TRBV6-5,TRBJ2-7,TGTGCCAGCAGTAAAAACAGGGGGGCCTACGAGCAGTACTTC,CASSKNRGAYEQYF
-,-,TRBV6-4,TRBJ2-7,TGTGCCAGCAGGGTAGCAGAGTTCTACGAGCAGTACTTC,CASRVAEFYEQYF
-,-,TRBV7-7,TRBJ1-1,TGTGCTAGCAGCACAAACAGGGCCACTGAAGCTTTCTTT,CASSTNRATEAFF
TRBD1,few,TRBV4-3,TRBJ2-7,TGCGCCAGCAGCCAAGGCCGGGACAGGGCCGAGCAGTACTTC,CASSQGRDRAEQYF
TRBD1,once,TRBV7-7,TRBJ2-5,TGTGCCAGCAGCTTGAATACAGGGGAAAACCAAGAGACCCAGTACTTC,CASSLNTGENQETQYF
TRBD1,-,TRBV6-1,TRBJ2-4,TGTGCCAGCATCCTACAGGGGTTAGCCAAAAACATTCAGTACTTC,CASILQGLAKNIQYF
-,-,TRBV11-2,TRBJ1-1,TGTGCCAGCAGCTTAGAGATGGGAGGGAGAACTGAAGCTTTCTTT,CASSLEMGGRTEAFF
TRBD1,-,TRBV9,TRBJ1-4,TGTGCCAGCAGCGATCCGACAGGGCCTAATGAAAAACTGTTTTTT,CASSDPTGPNEKLFF
TRBD2,-,TRBV14,TRBJ2-3,TGTGCCAGCAGCCAAGATCCCGGACTAGCCAGGTACACAGATACGCAGTATTTT,CASSQDPGLARYTDTQYF
TRBD1,-,TRBV29-1,TRBJ2-3,TGCAGCGAAACGCTCCGGGACAGGGGGCGCGGTACGCAGTATTTT,CSETLRDRGRGTQYF
TRBD1,few,TRBV5-1,TRBJ2-7,TGCGCCAGCAGCTTGGGACAGGGGGCCTTCTACGAGCAGTACTTC,CASSLGQGAFYEQYF
-,-,TRBV19,TRBJ1-4,TGTGCCAGTAGCCCCCCTGTTGGGGCAGAACTGTTTTTT,CASSPPVGAELFF
-,-,TRBV6-5,TRBJ2-7,TGTGCCAGCAGTTACTCGTTTACTAGGCCGGACGAGCAGTACTTC,CASSYSFTRPDEQYF
TRBD2,-,TRBV7-6,TRBJ2-7,TGTGCCAGCAGCGATCCTAGCGGATACTACGAGCAGTACTTC,CASSDPSGYYEQYF
-,-,TRBV6-1,TRBJ1-1,TGTGCCAGCACCTGGACTCGAAAGAACACTGAAGCTTTCTTT,CASTWTRKNTEAFF
-,-,TRBV11-3,TRBJ1-1,TGTGCCAGCCGGGGGGGGTCTGAAGCTTTCTTT,CASRGGSEAFF
TRBD2,-,TRBV7-2,TRBJ2-2,TGTGCCAGCAGCTTAAACGGGAGGACTAACACCGGGGAGCTGTTTTTT,CASSLNGRTNTGELFF
-,-,TRBV5-1,TRBJ2-7,TGCGCCAGCAGCTTGGGCCAGTCCGCCAGCTCCTACGAGCAGTACTTC,CASSLGQSASSYEQYF
-,-,TRBV11-2,TRBJ2-7,TGTGCCAGCAGCTTAACGAGGGGGGGCGAGCAGTACTTC,CASSLTRGGEQYF
-,-,TRBV29-1,TRBJ1-1,TGCAGCGTTGAAGAGCACGGGTATGAAGCTTTCTTT,CSVEEHGYEAFF
-,-,TRBV6-5,TRBJ1-6,TGTGCCAGCAGTTACTCCTGGGACAATAATAATTCACCCCTCCACTTT,CASSYSWDNNNSPLHF
TRBD1,few,TRBV29-1,TRBJ1-1,TGCAGCGTCGCCCAGGACAGGGAAGCTTTCTTT,CSVAQDREAFF
-,few,TRBV19,TRBJ1-5,TGTGCCAGTAGTGGGGGTGCGGGGACCTATAGCAATCAGCCCCAGCATTTT,CASSGGAGTYSNQPQHF
-,medium-sized,TRBV4-3,TRBJ1-3,TGCGCCAGCAGCCAAGAGATTCCCGGGGGTGGAAACACCATATATTTT,CASSQEIPGGGNTIYF
-,-,TRBV6-5,TRBJ1-2,TGTGCCAGCAGTTACGAACGACGGGGGAGTTATGGCTACACCTTC,CASSYERRGSYGYTF
TRBD2,-,TRBV5-1,TRBJ2-7,TGCGCCAGCAGCTTAGGAGCGGGAGTTTTGTCCTACGAGCAGTACTTC,CASSLGAGVLSYEQYF
TRBD1,-,TRBV30,TRBJ1-5,TGTGCCTGGAGTCCAGGGGGGAACCAGCCCCAGCATTTT,CAWSPGGNQPQHF
-,few,TRBV27,TRBJ1-2,TGTGCCAGCGGGCGACAGGCTGACTATGGCTACACCTTC,CASGRQADYGYTF
-,few,TRBV14,TRBJ2-2,TGTGCCAGCAGCCCGGGACTTATTTCCGGGGAGCTGTTTTTT,CASSPGLISGELFF
-,-,TRBV19,TRBJ1-5,TGTGCCAGTAGCCTGGGGGCAGTTAATCAGCCCCAGCATTTT,CASSLGAVNQPQHF
TRBD1,once,TRBV19,TRBJ1-1,TGTGCCAGTAGCCCACAGGGGTTTAGTGAAGCTTTCTTT,CASSPQGFSEAFF
-,once,TRBV19,TRBJ1-5,TGTGCCAGTAGTATTTGGGGCTATGGCAATCAGCCCCAGCATTTT,CASSIWGYGNQPQHF
-,-,TRBV7-8,TRBJ1-1,TGTGCCAGCAGCGTGACAGGAGAGAACACTGAAGCTTTCTTT,CASSVTGENTEAFF
-,-,TRBV30,TRBJ1-1,TGTGCCTGGAGCCCGACAGGGAACACTGAAGCTTTCTTT,CAWSPTGNTEAFF
TRBD1,-,TRBV30,TRBJ2-1,TGTGCCGTACTTAAGGACAGGGGGGGTTTTGAGCAGTTCTTC,CAVLKDRGGFEQFF
-,-,TRBV20-1,TRBJ1-1,TGCAGTGCTAGTCTGGCTTTCTTT,CSASLAFF
-,-,TRBV6-1,TRBJ1-1,TGTGCCAGCAGGAGGAGAGGGAGGACGGGAGCTTTCTTT,CASRRRGRTGAFF
-,-,TRBV2,TRBJ2-5,TGTGCCAGCCTCAGAGGGGGAAGGGAAGAGACCCAGTACTTC,CASLRGGREETQYF
-,few,TRBV27,TRBJ1-6,TGTGCCAGCAGTCCCGCTACGGGTTCAGCCCTCCACTTT,CASSPATGSALHF
-,-,TRBV19,TRBJ1-1,TGTGCCAGTAGTATTCGGCAGGGGCGGGCCGGAACGGCTTTCTTT,CASSIRQGRAGTAFF
-,-,TRBV25-1,TRBJ2-7,TGTGCCAGCAGTGAAGTCGGTTCCTACGAGCAGTACTTC,CASSEVGSYEQYF
-,-,TRBV30,TRBJ1-5,TGTGCCTGGGGCCCCCAGGGGCCTTATCAGCCCCAGCATTTT,CAWGPQGPYQPQHF
-,-,TRBV6-5,TRBJ2-7,TGTGCCAGCCGGGACATCTACGAGCAGTACTTC,CASRDIYEQYF
-,-,TRBV2,TRBJ1-4,TGTGCCAGCGTTGCGAGGACCCAGGGGGAAAAACTGTTTTTT,CASVARTQGEKLFF
TRBD1,-,TRBV6-5,TRBJ1-1,TGTGCCAGCAGGACAGGGGTCCTGGGCACCGAAGCTTTCTTT,CASRTGVLGTEAFF
-,-,TRBV15,TRBJ1-2,TGTGCCACCAGCAGAGGAACAGTCACCTATGGCTACACCTTC,CATSRGTVTYGYTF